This TCR beta chain came from a study of T cells after yellow fever vaccination. Comments on this clonotype: Its antigen is not identified.

Regarding the study as a whole: Most primary-vaccination clones recurred post-booster (nearly 98% CD4, about 87% CD8). Some clonotypes were seen in both the CD4 and the CD8 compartments. These made up a small share and likely arose from convergent recombination. FACS-sorted repertoires might harbor abundant contaminating clonotypes from the bulk population.

Template switching with 5'RACE generated the TCR cDNA and added a universal primer site and UMIs. TCRdb called the 5' RACE reads again in MiXCR, with one record for every CDR3 protein. The sample includes about 260,000 distinct CDR3 sequences, 10% to 15% of them seen just once. The length of the CDR3 is 14 residues. With 5 bases removed from V and 3 bases from J, the gap between germline ends came to 13 bases. CDR1 is SGHTA, CDR2 FQGNSA, per germline. The sample here was CD4+ T cells sorted from PBMCs, taken 45 days after the yellow fever booster vaccination. The V gene is TRBV7-2, the J gene TRBJ1-1, with D unclear. The sequence derives from a man younger than 40 who received the YFV17D yellow fever vaccine. The CDR3 loop reads CASSPVRPDTEAFF. The CDR3 bases are TGTGCCAGCAGCCCAGTTCGACCGGACACTGAAGCTTTCTTT.